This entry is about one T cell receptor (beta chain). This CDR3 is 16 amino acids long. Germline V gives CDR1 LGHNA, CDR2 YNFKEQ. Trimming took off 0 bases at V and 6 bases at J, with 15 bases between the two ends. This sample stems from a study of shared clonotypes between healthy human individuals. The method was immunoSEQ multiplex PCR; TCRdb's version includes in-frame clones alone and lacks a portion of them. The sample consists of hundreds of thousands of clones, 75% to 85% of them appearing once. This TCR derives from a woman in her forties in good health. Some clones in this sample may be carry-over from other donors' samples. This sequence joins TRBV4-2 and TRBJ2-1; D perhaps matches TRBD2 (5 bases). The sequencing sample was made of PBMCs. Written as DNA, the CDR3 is TGTGCCAGCAGCCAAGATCTTCGCGGGCCCCTCAATGAGCAGTTCTTC. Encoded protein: CASSQDLRGPLNEQFF.